A single sample gave rise to the 30 T cell receptor beta chains below, sequenced in a study of CD8 T cells in ankylosing spondylitis. TCRdb reprocessed the 5' RACE reads via MiXCR and lists one record per CDR3 protein. Of about 250,000 distinct CDR3 sequences detected, 8% to 9% appear once; the ten largest clones hold roughly 4.9%. The specimen sequenced was blood, either unsorted or a sorted T cell fraction (not recorded which). The origin of the receptors is a female donor with ankylosing spondylitis or in good health (not recorded which).

This clonotype was found many times. The chain couples TRBV20-1 to TRBJ2-1, with a weak D call TRBD2 (6 bases). Germline CDR1 is DFQATT and CDR2 is SNEGSKA (reference sequence). V was trimmed by 6 bases and J by 4 bases, leaving 19 bases between them. The CDR3 is 15 amino acids. CDR3 protein: CSALPWTTFYNEQFF. The CDR3 region has the DNA TGCAGTGCCCTCCCTTGGACTACCTTTTACAATGAGCAGTTCTTC.

This clonotype was counted at least ten times. The genes are TRBV20-1 and TRBJ1-5; no firm D call. Trimming took 3 bases from V and 2 from J, leaving 11 bases between them. In germline, CDR1 is DFQATT, CDR2 SNEGSKA (reference sequence). The CDR3 contains 14 residues. CDR3 coding DNA: TGCAGTGCTAGTCGAAGCGGAGGCAATCAGCCCCAGCATTTT. It encodes CSASRSGGNQPQHF.

This clonotype has a count of ten or more. The rearrangement uses TRBV7-9 and TRBJ2-6; tentatively, D is TRBD1 (5 bases). The germline V gene encodes CDR1 SEHNR and CDR2 FQNEAQ (reference sequence). This CDR3 contains 15 residues. Trimming removed 5 bases from V and 4 bases from J, with 12 bases in between. This CDR3 is CASSPRASGANVLTF. The CDR3 nucleotides are TGTGCCAGCAGCCCCAGGGCGTCAGGGGCCAACGTCCTGACTTTC.

Worth noting for this clonotype: Relative to the germline gene, one junction end is altered; a read error may explain this. J is TRBJ2-2 and V is TRBV5-6; D remains unclear. Germline V gene lookup returns CDR1 SGHDT and CDR2 YYEEEE. The CDR3 sequence is 12 residues long. The CDR3: CASSLNTRELFF. DNA for the CDR3: TGTGCCAGCAGCCTTAACACCAGGGAGCTGTTTTTT.

The chain links TRBV28 to TRBJ2-1, with D possibly TRBD2 on 5 matching bases. Germline V gene lookup returns CDR1 MDHEN and CDR2 SYDVKM. This CDR3 comprises 14 residues. Trimming stripped 6 bases from V and 7 bases from J, with 16 bases between. CDR3: CASSLPGGRNEQFF. CDR3 coding DNA: TGTGCCAGCAGCCTCCCTGGCGGGCGGAATGAGCAGTTCTTC.

This clonotype came up once. A much larger clone differs by one base, so this may be a read error. Without the conserved terminal phenylalanine or tryptophan, this CDR3 likely stems from a read error. The rearrangement links TRBV19 to TRBJ2-7; 10 bases are a match to TRBD1. V trimming: 7 bases; J trimming: 5 bases; junction bases outside the gene matches: 8. Germline CDR1 reads LNHDA; CDR2 reads SQIVND (reference sequence). The CDR3 has 14 amino acids. This chain's CDR3 is CASNPTGGGNEQYS. The CDR3 DNA sequence: TGTGCCAGTAACCCGACAGGGGGCGGGAACGAGCAGTACTCC.

This clonotype was counted at least ten times. The chain is built from TRBV4-3 and TRBJ2-5; D ambiguous. The CDR3 length is 14 residues. V gave up 0 bases and J gave up 5 bases, with 10 bases separating them. Germline lookup yields CDR1 LGHNA and CDR2 YSLEER. This CDR3 reads CASSQEEVAETQYF. For the CDR3, the DNA is TGCGCCAGCAGCCAAGAAGAAGTAGCCGAGACCCAGTACTTC.

The sample holds a few counts of this clonotype. The chain is built from TRBV18 and TRBJ1-5; 8 positions agree with TRBD1. This CDR3 region has 15 residues. The V and J ends lost 5 bases and 4 bases, in that order; junction bases with no gene match: 7. CDR1 KGHSH and CDR2 LQKENI come from the germline V gene. CDR3 nucleotide sequence: TGTGCCAGCTCAAGAAAACAGGGGGAGAATCAGCCCCAGCATTTT. This encodes CASSRKQGENQPQHF.

This clonotype showed up just a few times. This sequence joins TRBV7-9 and TRBJ2-1; 12 bases line up with TRBD2. Unmatched junction bases numbered 8, after V lost 11 bases and J lost 0 bases. The CDR3 runs to 16 residues. Germline CDR1 SEHNR, CDR2 FQNEAQ (reference sequence). The CDR3 protein is CAGGGLAGSSYNEQFF. The CDR3 region has the DNA TGTGCCGGTGGGGGACTAGCGGGTTCCTCCTACAATGAGCAGTTCTTC.

In its sample, this clonotype was seen many times. The chain links TRBV12-3 or TRBV12-4 to TRBJ1-5; 12 nucleotides line up with TRBD1. The V gene end was trimmed by 3 bases and the J gene end by 7 bases; junction bases not matched to a gene: 1. The CDR3 consists of 14 residues. The CDR3 reads CASSLGQGAQPQHF. The CDR3 coding sequence is TGTGCCAGCAGTTTGGGACAGGGGGCGCAGCCCCAGCATTTT.

This clonotype was seen a handful of times. The J gene is TRBJ2-7, the V gene TRBV7-2; a weak D match, TRBD1 (6 bases). This CDR3 spans 14 amino acids. Trimming removed 6 bases at V and 2 bases at J, with 14 bases between. Germline CDR1 is SGHTA and CDR2 is FQGNSA. CDR3 sequence: CASRTPGQTYEQYF. Here the CDR3 DNA reads TGTGCCAGCAGAACGCCCGGACAGACCTACGAGCAGTACTTC.

This clonotype showed up just a few times. Germline is not matched at one junction end, which may reflect a read error. The chain is built from TRBV20-1 and TRBJ2-5; 11 positions agree with TRBD2. The CDR3 contains 17 residues. CDR1 and CDR2 (germline): DFQATT, SNEGSKA (reference sequence). The CDR3 here is CCARGTSGRGGLETQYF. Here the CDR3 DNA reads TGCTGTGCTAGGGGGACTAGCGGTAGAGGGGGGTTGGAGACCCAGTACTTC.

This clonotype has a count of ten or more. The rearrangement uses TRBV5-5 and TRBJ2-2; 8 bases line up with TRBD1. V gave up 2 bases and J gave up 9 bases; unmatched junction bases: 6. Germline V gives CDR1 SGHKS, CDR2 YYEKEE (reference sequence). This CDR3 is built from 14 residues. CDR3 region: CASSFSQGGRELFF. CDR3 nucleotides: TGTGCCAGCAGCTTTTCACAGGGGGGCCGGGAGCTGTTTTTT. The complete variable domain, with remaining parts taken from reference TRBV5-5 and TRBJ2-2, reads DAGVTQSPTHLIKTRGQQVTLRCSPISGHKSVSWYQQVLGQGPQFIFQYYEKEERGRGNFPDRFSARQFPNYSSELNVNALLLGDSALYLCASSFSQGGRELFFGEGSRLTVL.

This clonotype appeared many times. The chain couples TRBV6-2 or TRBV6-3 to TRBJ1-2, with D perhaps matching TRBD1 (5 bases). V was shortened by 2 bases and J by 9 bases, with 22 bases between the two germline ends. The CDR3 has 16 residues. Germline V gene data show CDR1 as MNHEY and CDR2 as SVGEGT. CDR3 amino acids: CASSYPRPRTADSYTF. The DNA for the CDR3 is TGTGCCAGCAGTTACCCGAGACCCCGGACTGCGGACAGCTACACCTTC.

This chain connects TRBV20-1 to TRBJ2-1; the D gene is possibly TRBD1 (5 bases). V shed 3 bases and J shed 3 bases, with 15 bases lying between them. The CDR3 consists of 15 residues. Germline-derived CDR1 and CDR2 are DFQATT and SNEGSKA (reference sequence). The CDR3 region is CSASNLRGIYNEQFF. CDR3 DNA sequence: TGCAGTGCTAGCAACTTAAGGGGCATCTACAATGAGCAGTTCTTC.

This clonotype was recorded many times. The chain links TRBV25-1 to TRBJ1-5, with D perhaps matching TRBD1 (5 bases). Trimming left V 6 bases short and J 6 bases short, with 12 bases between. Germline values: CDR1 MGHDK, CDR2 SYGVNS. This CDR3 spans 13 amino acids. The CDR3 is CASSKQEGQPQHF. The CDR3, as DNA: TGTGCCAGCAGCAAACAGGAGGGTCAGCCCCAGCATTTT.

This clonotype was counted many times. CDR3 in amino acids: CASSLLAGSLGPSYNEQFF. In nucleotides, the CDR3 is TGTGCCAGCAGCTTACTAGCGGGATCCCTTGGCCCCTCCTACAATGAGCAGTTCTTC. This chain uses TRBV7-8 with TRBJ2-1; 9 nucleotides line up with TRBD2. Trimming removed 2 bases from V and 0 bases from J; junction bases left unmatched: 11. The germline gives CDR1 SGHVS, CDR2 FQNEAQ. CDR3 length: 19 residues. The variable domain in full, completed from reference TRBV7-8 and TRBJ2-1, reads GAGVSQSPRYKVAKRGQDVALRCDPISGHVSLFWYQQALGQGPEFLTYFQNEAQLDKSGLPSDRFFAERPEGSVSTLKIQRTQQEDSAVYLCASSLLAGSLGPSYNEQFFGPGTRLTVL.

This clonotype was seen at least ten times. This chain connects TRBV29-1 to TRBJ2-1; TRBD2 matches at 11 bases. Germline CDR1 and CDR2: SQVTM and ANQGSEA. The ends lost 3 bases at V and 8 bases at J; junction bases unmatched: 6. The CDR3 runs to 14 residues. CDR3: CSVEASSGRYEQFF. Here the CDR3 DNA reads TGCAGCGTTGAGGCGTCTAGCGGGAGGTATGAGCAGTTCTTC.

The sample holds many counts of this clonotype. V and J are TRBV4-2 and TRBJ1-2; a possible D gene is TRBD1 (6 bases). The CDR3 covers 14 residues. Germline V gene lookup returns CDR1 LGHNA and CDR2 YNFKEQ. V was trimmed by 1 base and J by 8 bases, leaving 14 bases between them. CDR3 sequence reads: CASSQGLGARGYTF. The CDR3 region has the DNA TGTGCCAGCAGCCAAGGGCTGGGGGCGCGGGGCTACACCTTC.

Ten or more counts support this clonotype. The chain uses TRBV6-2 or TRBV6-3 and TRBJ1-1; TRBD1 matches 7 bases. Losses at the gene ends were 5 bases for V and 0 bases for J; bases not matched to a gene: 3. The CDR3 spans 14 residues. From germline, CDR1 is MNHEY and CDR2 SVGEGT. The CDR3: CASSKDRLNTEAFF. The CDR3 nucleotides read TGTGCCAGCAGTAAGGACAGGTTGAACACTGAAGCTTTCTTT.

This clonotype was seen many times. The V gene is TRBV29-1, the J gene TRBJ2-1, with D perhaps TRBD1 (5 bases). V gave up 0 bases and J gave up 0 bases, with 15 bases separating them. CDR3 size: 17 residues. Germline V gene data show CDR1 as SQVTM and CDR2 as ANQGSEA. As DNA, the CDR3 is TGCAGCGTTGAAGATCAACCAGGGCGAGGCTCCTACAATGAGCAGTTCTTC. Translating gives CSVEDQPGRGSYNEQFF.

This clonotype was recorded many times. CDR3 sequence reads: CASSSDRGRRTGELFF. The CDR3 DNA follows: TGCGCCAGCAGCTCTGACAGGGGGCGTCGGACCGGGGAGCTGTTTTTT. The chain joins TRBV5-1 to TRBJ2-2; 10 positions match TRBD1. Germline CDR1 is SGHRS and CDR2 is YFSETQ. CDR3 length: 16 residues. With 3 bases clipped from V and 5 bases from J, the junction kept 7 bases outside the gene matches.

This clonotype was observed many times. This chain uses TRBV29-1 with TRBJ1-5; D might be TRBD1 (5 bases). The germline V gene encodes CDR1 SQVTM and CDR2 ANQGSEA. The CDR3 loop spans 12 amino acids. With 4 bases removed from V and 8 bases from J, the gap between germline ends came to 12 bases. The CDR3 nucleotides read TGCAGCGTTGGGGGCCCTCGTGAGCCCCAGCATTTT. Amino acid sequence: CSVGGPREPQHF.

The chain carries TRBV30 and TRBJ1-5, with D hard to call. V lost 4 bases and J lost 11, with 18 bases in between. This CDR3 spans 13 amino acids. The V gene's germline CDR1 is GTSNPN and CDR2 SVGIG (reference sequence). The CDR3 loop is CAWTDGSSGAQHF. CDR3 nucleotide sequence: TGTGCCTGGACGGACGGCAGTTCCGGGGCCCAGCATTTT.

The sample holds many counts of this clonotype. This chain links TRBV6-2 or TRBV6-3 with TRBJ1-5; tentative D call: TRBD1 (6 bases). CDR3 length: 14 amino acids. V dropped 10 bases and J dropped 1 base, with 14 bases sitting between them. The V gene's germline CDR1 is MNHEY and CDR2 SVGEGT. For the CDR3, the DNA is TGTGCCACCCGTACAGGGCGAAGCAATCAGCCCCAGCATTTT. Its protein is CATRTGRSNQPQHF.

Many counts were recorded for this clonotype. The rearrangement joins TRBV14 to TRBJ1-1; possible D gene TRBD1, 6 bases. Trimming took off 6 bases at V and 4 bases at J, with 9 bases between the two ends. The V gene's germline CDR1 is SGHDN and CDR2 FVKESK. The CDR3 sequence is 12 residues long. CDR3 in amino acids: CASSNRVTEAFF. In DNA, the CDR3 is TGTGCCAGCAGTAACAGGGTCACTGAAGCTTTCTTT.

The gene calls are TRBV6-5 and TRBJ2-2, with a weak D call TRBD1 (6 bases). The germline V gene encodes CDR1 MNHEY and CDR2 SVGAGI. The CDR3 consists of 14 residues. The V gene lost 7 bases and the J gene lost 8 bases, with 17 bases spanning the gap. DNA for the CDR3: TGTGCCAGCACTTTCGGGACAAACTCTGGGGAGCTGTTTTTT. This codes for CASTFGTNSGELFF.

Remarks on this clonotype: Possible read error: a much larger clone is one base away. CDR3 in amino acids: CASSINHDTDTQHF. The CDR3, as DNA: TGTGCCAGCAGTATCAACCACGACACAGATACGCAGCATTTT. The chain combines TRBV6-1 with TRBJ2-3; D is uncertain. Matching the DNA end better, TRBJ1-5 makes the J call doubtful. This CDR3 is built from 14 residues. Germline assignment: CDR1 MNHNS and CDR2 SASEGT.

This clonotype has a count of ten or more. The rearrangement uses TRBV5-1 and TRBJ2-3; D unclear. Germline V gives CDR1 SGHRS, CDR2 YFSETQ. The germline V and J ends were trimmed by 0 bases and 4 bases, with 9 bases remaining between them. The CDR3 loop spans 14 amino acids. The CDR3 sequence is CASSLEVGPDTQYF. The CDR3 DNA reads TGCGCCAGCAGCTTGGAGGTCGGACCAGATACGCAGTATTTT.

The sample holds a few counts of this clonotype. The chain combines TRBV6-6 with TRBJ2-7, with no clear D. The V gene lost 7 bases and the J gene lost 5 bases, with 9 bases spanning the gap. Germline-derived CDR1 and CDR2 are MNHNY and SVGAGI (reference sequence). CDR3 size: 11 residues. The DNA for the CDR3 is TGTGCCAGCACCCTGGGGAACGAGCAGTACTTC. Protein: CASTLGNEQYF.